One and the same sample provided the 31 T cell receptor beta chains below, sequenced in a study of blood T cell repertoires in COVID-19 (dated by TCRdb to 2018 to 2021). Library preparation employed the immunoSEQ multiplex PCR assay. Held by TCRdb, this immuneACCESS table contains in-frame sequences only and omits some clones. Under half of the omission traces to an unresolved V gene where checked; the cause of the rest is unknown. This sample holds 80,000 to 100,000 clones; about 90% were observed only once. The leading ten clones occupy roughly 2% of the sample. Sequencing was done on a sample of peripheral blood. The source of these receptors is a human donor with active COVID-19. The donor label of this sample is uncertain.

The chain joins TRBV27 to TRBJ2-1, with a possible D match to TRBD2 (6 bases). The CDR3 has 19 residues. V lost 2 bases and J 8 bases, leaving 28 bases between the germline ends. Germline CDR1 and CDR2: MNHEY and SMNVEV (reference sequence). This chain's CDR3 is CASSLRGASGTLPGYEQFF. The DNA of the CDR3 is TGTGCCAGCAGTTTAAGGGGCGCATCAGGGACTCTCCCTGGGTATGAGCAGTTCTTC.

The V and J genes are TRBV12-3 or TRBV12-4 and TRBJ2-1; no definite D call. The length of the CDR3 is 13 residues. The ends were cut back, 5 bases at V and 2 bases at J, with 7 bases in the middle. CDR3 nucleotide sequence: TGTGCCAGCAGTCCCGACACCTACAATGAGCAGTTCTTC. Its protein is CASSPDTYNEQFF.

The V gene is TRBV5-5, the J gene TRBJ1-3; no firm D call. V shed 2 bases and J shed 4 bases, with 10 bases lying between them. The CDR3 loop spans 14 amino acids. Germline CDR1 SGHKS, CDR2 YYEKEE (reference sequence). In DNA, the CDR3 is TGTGCCAGCAGCTTAGGAACGGGAGGAAACACCATATATTTT. Amino acids: CASSLGTGGNTIYF.

The chain couples TRBV28 to TRBJ1-2; 7 positions match TRBD1. V shed 8 bases and J 2 bases; nucleotides not matched to a gene: 8. The CDR3 has 14 residues. Germline CDR1 reads MDHEN; CDR2 reads SYDVKM. As DNA, the CDR3 is TGTGCCAGCTGTAGACAGGGTTTCAACTATGGCTACACCTTC. This sequence encodes CASCRQGFNYGYTF.

The J gene is TRBJ1-1, the V gene TRBV6-1, with 8 bases identical to TRBD1. Germline loops: CDR1 MNHNS, CDR2 SASEGT. The CDR3 runs to 14 residues. J gave up 5 bases and V 3 bases, and 5 bases lay outside the gene matches. This CDR3 is CASSDRGRETEAFF. The CDR3 bases are TGTGCCAGCAGTGACAGGGGGCGCGAGACTGAAGCTTTCTTT.

The genes are TRBV2 and TRBJ1-6, with unresolved D. This CDR3 has 17 amino acids. Trimming shortened V by 6 bases and J by 2 bases, and 17 bases separated the two germline ends. CDR1 and CDR2 (germline): SNHLY, FYNNEI. In nucleotides, the CDR3 is TGTGCCAGCAGCGAACCGGGGAGGGTCCCCTATAATTCACCCCTCCACTTT. It is translated as CASSEPGRVPYNSPLHF. Combining the CDR3 with reference TRBV2 and TRBJ1-6 gives the whole variable domain EPEVTQTPSHQVTQMGQEVILRCVPISNHLYFYWYRQILGQKVEFLVSFYNNEISEKSEIFDDQFSVERPDGSNFTLKIRSTKLEDSAMYFCASSEPGRVPYNSPLHFGNGTRLTVT.

V and J are TRBV21-1 and TRBJ2-7; the table's D call, TRBD2, has no DNA check behind it. TRBV21-1 is a recognized pseudogene. CDR3 size: 16 residues. For the CDR3, the DNA is TGTGCCAGCAGCAAAGAACTCCGGGGGATCTGCTACGAGCAGTACTTC. Translating it yields CASSKELRGICYEQYF.

The chain links TRBV7-9 to TRBJ1-1, with a tentative D call TRBD1 (5 bases). Germline V CDR1 and CDR2: SEHNR, FQNEAQ (reference sequence). Trimming left V 6 bases short and J 1 base short, with 9 bases between. The CDR3 is 13 residues long. The CDR3 sequence is CASSLQANTEAFF. DNA for the CDR3: TGTGCCAGCAGTCTACAGGCGAACACTGAAGCTTTCTTT.

The count of this clone is one. The J gene is TRBJ2-7, the V gene TRBV4-1; 8 bases line up with TRBD1. Germline V gives CDR1 MGHRA, CDR2 YSYEKL. With V trimmed by 0 bases and J by 2 bases, 9 bases remained unmatched. The CDR3 extends over 17 amino acids. In DNA, the CDR3 is TGCGCCAGCAGCCAAGAAGAAGGGGACAGGAAAACCTACGAGCAGTACTTC. Residues: CASSQEEGDRKTYEQYF.

J is TRBJ2-2 and V is TRBV27; D is possibly TRBD2 (7 bases). This CDR3 has 20 amino acids. Germline CDR1 is MNHEY and CDR2 is SMNVEV (reference sequence). Trimming removed 3 bases at V and 0 bases at J, with 23 bases between. CDR3 DNA: TGTGCCAGCAGTTTTAGGGGGGGCAGGCTTGGCTACCCGAACACCGGGGAGCTGTTTTTT. Translated, it gives CASSFRGGRLGYPNTGELFF.

A single count supports this clone. This sequence joins TRBV10-3 and TRBJ1-1; weak D call: TRBD1 (6 bases). The CDR3 runs to 13 residues. The V end lost 5 bases, the J end lost 1 base, and 8 bases lay between the germline ends. The V gene's germline CDR1 is ENHRY and CDR2 SYGVKD. The DNA for the CDR3 is TGTGCCATCAGTTTAGGGGGGAACACTGAAGCTTTCTTT. Translated, it gives CAISLGGNTEAFF.

This clone has only one observation. V usage is TRBV2 and J usage is TRBJ2-1, with D tentatively TRBD2 (5 bases). Germline loops: CDR1 SNHLY, CDR2 FYNNEI. This CDR3 is 13 amino acids long. Trimming took 6 bases from V and 0 from J, leaving 6 bases between them. CDR3 nucleotides: TGTGCCAGCAGGGGAGTCTCCTACAATGAGCAGTTCTTC. It is translated as CASRGVSYNEQFF.

This chain joins TRBV12-3 or TRBV12-4 and TRBJ1-4; no firm D call. The CDR3 runs 13 residues. With 3 bases removed from V and 6 bases from J, the gap between germline ends came to 8 bases. The CDR3 nucleotides are TGTGCCAGCAGTTTGGGCCCCCATGAAAAACTGTTTTTT. It yields the protein CASSLGPHEKLFF.

The genes are TRBV28 and TRBJ2-5, with D unclear. CDR1 MDHEN and CDR2 SYDVKM come from the germline V gene. This CDR3 is built from 17 residues. Trimming shortened V by 4 bases and J by 7 bases, and 25 bases separated the two germline ends. CDR3 in amino acids: CASSSFLTPLRIGTQYF. In nucleotides, the CDR3 is TGTGCCAGCAGTTCCTTTTTGACACCACTGCGAATAGGGACCCAGTACTTC.

The V and J genes are TRBV7-3 and TRBJ2-1, with 9 bases that match TRBD2. CDR1 and CDR2 from the germline V gene are SGHTA and FQGTGA. J gave up 11 bases and V 5 bases, and 13 bases lay outside the gene matches. This CDR3 has 15 residues. The CDR3 DNA sequence: TGTGCCAGCAGCCAAACGGGCAGCGGGGGGCCGCAGCAGTTCTTC. The encoded protein is CASSQTGSGGPQQFF.

The rearrangement uses TRBV4-2 and TRBJ2-1, with 7 bases that match TRBD2. Germline-derived CDR1 and CDR2 are LGHNA and YNFKEQ. Trimming cost V 2 bases and J 9 bases; bases outside gene matches: 4. CDR3 length: 13 residues. The CDR3 region has the DNA TGTGCCAGCAGCCAACCTAGCGGATCTGAGCAGTTCTTC. Translated, it gives CASSQPSGSEQFF.

The chain uses TRBV2 and TRBJ2-3; TRBD2 matches at 12 bases. The CDR3 loop spans 15 amino acids. V lost 4 bases, J lost 5 bases, and 4 bases stayed unmatched. Germline V CDR1 and CDR2: SNHLY, FYNNEI. CDR3 nucleotides: TGTGCCAGCAGTGTGCTAGCGGGGGGGGTAGATACGCAGTATTTT. Encoded protein: CASSVLAGGVDTQYF. Filled out from reference TRBV2 and TRBJ2-3, the complete variable domain reads EPEVTQTPSHQVTQMGQEVILRCVPISNHLYFYWYRQILGQKVEFLVSFYNNEISEKSEIFDDQFSVERPDGSNFTLKIRSTKLEDSAMYFCASSVLAGGVDTQYFGPGTRLTVL.

Comment on this clone: One end of the junction fails to match germline, which may point to a read error. This sequence joins TRBV6-7 and TRBJ2-7; D is perhaps TRBD1 (5 bases). TRBV6-7 is an ORF, with its function uncertain. The CDR3 contains 16 residues. The CDR3 DNA reads TGTGCCAGCAGTAACTCTTTACGGACATCCCTCCTTGAGCAGTACTTC. It yields the protein CASSNSLRTSLLEQYF.

The chain uses TRBV20-1 and TRBJ2-5, with a tentative D call TRBD2 (5 bases). V lost 2 bases to trimming and J lost 5 bases, with 6 bases between them. Per the germline V gene, CDR1 is DFQATT and CDR2 is SNEGSKA (reference sequence). This CDR3 is 11 amino acids long. The CDR3 here is CSARTGETQYF. As DNA, the CDR3 is TGCAGTGCTAGAACGGGGGAGACCCAGTACTTC.

This clone turned up a few times. The rearrangement joins TRBV4-1 to TRBJ1-3, with 8 nucleotides matching TRBD1. The junction had 9 bases not matched to a gene; V was cut back by 2 bases and J by 0 bases. Looked up from germline, CDR1 is MGHRA and CDR2 is YSYEKL. The CDR3 sequence is 18 residues long. Here the CDR3 DNA reads TGCGCCAGCAGCCAAAATCCGGACAGGGTAATCTCTGGAAACACCATATATTTT. It encodes CASSQNPDRVISGNTIYF.

The CDR3 is CASSQGQLDSGANVLTF. The CDR3 coding sequence is TGCGCCAGCAGCCAGGGACAGCTCGACTCTGGGGCCAACGTCCTGACTTTC. The V call is TRBV4-3, the J call TRBJ2-6; TRBD1 matches 7 bases. Germline V gives CDR1 LGHNA, CDR2 YSLEER. V gave up 3 bases and J gave up 0 bases; unmatched junction bases: 5. This CDR3 region has 17 residues.

This clone was seen a single time. This chain links TRBV6-6 with TRBJ1-2, with a possible D match to TRBD1 (5 bases). The germline CDR1 and CDR2 sequences are MNHNY and SVGAGI (reference sequence). The CDR3 loop spans 15 amino acids. Trimming took off 0 bases at V and 8 bases at J, with 16 bases between the two ends. CDR3 nucleotide sequence: TGTGCCAGCAGTTACTCGACAGACAGCCCCAGGGGCTACACCTTC. Translation: CASSYSTDSPRGYTF.

The rearrangement uses TRBV12-3 or TRBV12-4 and TRBJ1-2; TRBD1 aligns across 7 bases. The CDR3 contains 12 residues. V lost 6 bases to trimming and J lost 8 bases; unmatched junction nucleotides: 6. CDR3 coding DNA: TGTGCCAGCAGAGATTACAGGGGAGGCTACACCTTC. As protein: CASRDYRGGYTF.

This clone was counted between two and nine times. The chain carries TRBV19 and TRBJ2-5, with 12 bases aligning to TRBD1. V lost 6 bases to trimming and J lost 5 bases; unmatched junction nucleotides: 13. The CDR3 runs 17 residues. Germline lookup yields CDR1 LNHDA and CDR2 SQIVND (reference sequence). CDR3: CASSLQGQGAAGETQYF. In nucleotides, the CDR3 is TGTGCCAGTAGCTTGCAGGGACAGGGGGCCGCAGGGGAGACCCAGTACTTC.

V usage is TRBV21-1 and J usage is TRBJ1-6; TRBD1, the D gene given by the table, was not confirmed from the DNA. TRBV21-1 is reported as a pseudogene. The CDR3 is 17 amino acids. The CDR3 spells CASSGGDRASYNSPLHF. In DNA, the CDR3 is TGTGCCAGCAGCGGCGGGGACAGGGCCTCTTATAATTCACCCCTCCACTTT.

This clone was detected only a few times. This chain uses TRBV4-1 with TRBJ1-4; tentatively, D is TRBD1 (6 bases). CDR3 size: 17 residues. From germline, CDR1 is MGHRA and CDR2 YSYEKL. Deletions cut 0 bases from V and 7 bases from J, with 18 bases between. CDR3 DNA sequence: TGCGCCAGCAGCCAAGATACGTTCTTGACAGGCGGTGAAAAACTGTTTTTT. It encodes CASSQDTFLTGGEKLFF.

V gene TRBV25-1 combines with J gene TRBJ1-6; 9 bases align to TRBD1. V shed 4 bases and J 7 bases; nucleotides not matched to a gene: 2. This CDR3 has 14 amino acids. The germline V gene encodes CDR1 MGHDK and CDR2 SYGVNS. The CDR3 DNA is TGTGCCAGCAGTGGGACAGGGGAGAATTCACCCCTCCACTTT. As protein: CASSGTGENSPLHF.

The chain links TRBV5-1 to TRBJ2-5, with 10 nucleotides matching TRBD2. Trimming cost V 4 bases and J 4 bases; bases outside gene matches: 10. The CDR3 spans 16 residues. The germline V gene has CDR1 SGHRS and CDR2 YFSETQ. Written as DNA, the CDR3 is TGCGCCAGCAGCCCCTCAGCGGGGGGGCCTGGAGAGACCCAGTACTTC. Translated, it gives CASSPSAGGPGETQYF. Full variable domain (remainder filled in from reference TRBV5-1 and TRBJ2-5): KAGVTQTPRYLIKTRGQQVTLSCSPISGHRSVSWYQQTPGQGLQFLFEYFSETQRNKGNFPGRFSGRQFSNSRSEMNVSTLELGDSALYLCASSPSAGGPGETQYFGPGTRLLVL.

The chain combines TRBV15 with TRBJ2-7; 8 bases match TRBD2. The CDR3 extends over 19 amino acids. The V gene's germline CDR1 is LNHNV and CDR2 YYDKDF (reference sequence). The V and J ends lost 0 bases and 0 bases, in that order; junction bases with no gene match: 13. CDR3 DNA: TGTGCCACCAGCAGAGATAATCGGACTAGCCTCCTTAGCTCCTACGAGCAGTACTTC. It is translated as CATSRDNRTSLLSSYEQYF.

In its sample, this clone was seen once. The chain uses TRBV2 and TRBJ2-1; 11 nucleotides line up with TRBD2. The CDR3 runs 16 residues. CDR1 is SNHLY, CDR2 FYNNEI, per germline. The V gene end was trimmed by 0 bases and the J gene end by 4 bases; junction bases not matched to a gene: 2. CDR3 nucleotides: TGTGCCAGCAGTGAAGCGGGACTAGCGGCTTACAATGAGCAGTTCTTC. Amino acids: CASSEAGLAAYNEQFF.

The V gene is TRBV24-1, the J gene TRBJ2-1, with 8 nucleotides matching TRBD1. V dropped 9 bases and J dropped 5; count of bases not matched to a gene: 8. Germline CDR1 reads KGHDR; CDR2 reads SFDVKD. The CDR3 is 14 residues long. CDR3: CATSQGAMDNEQFF. The CDR3 DNA reads TGTGCCACCTCCCAGGGGGCCATGGACAATGAGCAGTTCTTC.